This TCR beta chain was sequenced during a study of OX40 agonist ivuxolimab in advanced cancers. Study as a whole: All patients had ivuxolimab intravenously every 2 weeks at 0.01 to 10 mg/kg. Eligibility admitted prior anti-PD-1, anti-PD-L1 or anti-CTLA-4 therapy; about 42% had some.

This CDR3 is built from 8 residues. Trimming shortened V by 10 bases and J by 12 bases, and 10 bases separated the two germline ends. CDR1 WNHNN and CDR2 SYGVQD come from the germline V gene (reference sequence). TCRdb keeps only in-frame clones here, not all; method: immunoSEQ multiplex PCR. This repertoire shows roughly 100,000 clones, over 85% found once; its top ten account for roughly 0.84%. Peripheral blood came from all dose cohorts at three timepoints. The chain has TRBV10-1 and TRBJ2-7; D might be TRBD1 (6 bases). Sequencing was performed on CD4+ or CD8+ T cells sorted from blood, taken in a trial of the OX40 agonist ivuxolimab. This TCR was sampled from an adult with an advanced solid tumor such as melanoma, head and neck, liver or kidney cancer. The CDR3 nucleotides read TGCGCCAACAGGGATAGGTACTTC. This sequence encodes CANRDRYF.